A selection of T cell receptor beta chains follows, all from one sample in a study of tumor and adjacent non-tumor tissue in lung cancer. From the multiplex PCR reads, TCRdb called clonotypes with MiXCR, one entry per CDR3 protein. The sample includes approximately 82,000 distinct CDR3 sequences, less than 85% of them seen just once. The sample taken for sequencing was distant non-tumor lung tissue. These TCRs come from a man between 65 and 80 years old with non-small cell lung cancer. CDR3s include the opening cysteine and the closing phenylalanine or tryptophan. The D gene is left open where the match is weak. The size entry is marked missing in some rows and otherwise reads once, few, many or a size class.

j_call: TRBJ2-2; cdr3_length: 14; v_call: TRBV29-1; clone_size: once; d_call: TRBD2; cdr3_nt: TGCAGCACTGACGTAGCGGGGGGCACCCGGGAGCTGTTTTTT; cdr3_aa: CSTDVAGGTRELFF
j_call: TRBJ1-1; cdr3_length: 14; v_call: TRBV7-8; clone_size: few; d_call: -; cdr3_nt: TGTGCCAGCAGCCCACAGGGTCGGAGCCTTGAAGCTTTCTTT; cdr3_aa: CASSPQGRSLEAFF
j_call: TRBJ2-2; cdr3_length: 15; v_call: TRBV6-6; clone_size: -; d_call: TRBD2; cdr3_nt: TGTACCAGCAGGAGCGGGAGGGTACGAACCGGGGAGCTGTTTTTC; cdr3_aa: CTSRSGRVRTGELFF
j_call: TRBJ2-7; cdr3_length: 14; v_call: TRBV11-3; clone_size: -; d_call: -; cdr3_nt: TGTGCCAGCAGCTTATGCTACGGGGACCACGAGCAGTACTTT; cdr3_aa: CASSLCYGDHEQYF
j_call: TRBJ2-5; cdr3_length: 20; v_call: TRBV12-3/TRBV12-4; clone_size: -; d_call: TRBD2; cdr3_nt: TGTGCCAGCAGAAAGAGCGACCACCCGACTAGCGGGCTTCTCCAGGAGACCCAGTACTTC; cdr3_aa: CASRKSDHPTSGLLQETQYF
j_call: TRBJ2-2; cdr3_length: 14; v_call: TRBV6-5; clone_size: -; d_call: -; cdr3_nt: TGTGCCAGTAGTTACTCGTGGCGTTCCGGGGAGCTGTTTTTT; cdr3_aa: CASSYSWRSGELFF
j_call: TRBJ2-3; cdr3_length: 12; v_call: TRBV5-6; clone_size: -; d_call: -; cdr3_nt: TGTGCCAGCATCCTCTCAACAGATACGCAGTATTTT; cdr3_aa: CASILSTDTQYF
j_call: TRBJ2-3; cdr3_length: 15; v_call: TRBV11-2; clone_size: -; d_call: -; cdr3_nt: TGTGCCAGCAGCTTAGAAAGCCGCCAGGCGGATACGCAGTATTTT; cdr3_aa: CASSLESRQADTQYF
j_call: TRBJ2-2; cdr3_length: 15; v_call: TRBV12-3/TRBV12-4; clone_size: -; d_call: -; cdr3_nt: TGTGCCACCAGTCCCCAACATGGGAACGCCGTGGATCTGTTTTTT; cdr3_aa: CATSPQHGNAVDLFF
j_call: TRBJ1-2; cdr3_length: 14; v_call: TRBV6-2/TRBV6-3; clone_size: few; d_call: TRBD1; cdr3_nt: TGTGCCAGCAGTACGGACAGGACTAACTATGGCTACATATTC; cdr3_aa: CASSTDRTNYGYIF
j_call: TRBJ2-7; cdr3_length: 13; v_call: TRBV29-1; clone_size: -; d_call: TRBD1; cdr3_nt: TGTAGCGTTGGAACGGGACAGATCTACGAGCAGTACTTC; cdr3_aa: CSVGTGQIYEQYF
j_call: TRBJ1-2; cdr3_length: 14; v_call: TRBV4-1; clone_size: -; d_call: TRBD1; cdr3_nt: TGCGCCAGCAACCAAGTGGGACAGGGATTTGGCTACAACTTC; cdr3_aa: CASNQVGQGFGYNF
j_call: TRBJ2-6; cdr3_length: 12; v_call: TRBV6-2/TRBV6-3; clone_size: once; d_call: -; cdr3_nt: TGTACCAGCCGCACCGGGGACAACGTCCTGACTTTC; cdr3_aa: CTSRTGDNVLTF
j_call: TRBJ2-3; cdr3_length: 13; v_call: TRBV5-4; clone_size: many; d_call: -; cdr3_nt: TGTGCCAGCAGTTTACAGGGTCCAGATACGCAGTATTTT; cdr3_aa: CASSLQGPDTQYF
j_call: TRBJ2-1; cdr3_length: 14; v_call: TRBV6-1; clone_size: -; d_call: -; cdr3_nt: TGTACCAGCAGTAGGATAGGGGAATTGGATGAGCAGTTCTTC; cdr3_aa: CTSSRIGELDEQFF
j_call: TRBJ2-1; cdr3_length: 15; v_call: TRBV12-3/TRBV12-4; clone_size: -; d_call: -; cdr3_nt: TGTGCCAGCACCCCAAACTGGGGTTCCTACAATGAGCAAATATTC; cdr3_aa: CASTPNWGSYNEQIF
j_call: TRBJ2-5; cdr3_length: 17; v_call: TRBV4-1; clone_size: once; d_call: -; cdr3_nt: TGCGCCAGCAGCCAAGATCCCTCGCGGCGTCAACAAGAGACCCAGTACTTC; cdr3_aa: CASSQDPSRRQQETQYF
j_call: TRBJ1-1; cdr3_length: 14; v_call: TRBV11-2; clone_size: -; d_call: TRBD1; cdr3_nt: TGTGCCAGCAGGGACACAGGGGGCCCCACTGAAGCTTTCTTT; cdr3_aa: CASRDTGGPTEAFF
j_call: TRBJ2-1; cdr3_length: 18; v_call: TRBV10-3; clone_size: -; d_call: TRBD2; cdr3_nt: TGTACCATCAGTTCCAATTATTCGCGGGGGGGAACCTACAATGAGCAGTTCTTC; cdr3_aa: CTISSNYSRGGTYNEQFF
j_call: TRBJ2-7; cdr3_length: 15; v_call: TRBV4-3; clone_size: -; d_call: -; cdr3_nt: TGCGCCAGCAGCTCGTCGGCCTGGAGTAGCTACGAGCAGTACTTC; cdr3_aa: CASSSSAWSSYEQYF
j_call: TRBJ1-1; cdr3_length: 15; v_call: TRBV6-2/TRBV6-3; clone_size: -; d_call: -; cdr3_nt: TGTGCCGGTAGTACAAGACACGGGACGAACACTGAAGCTTTCTTT; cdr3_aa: CAGSTRHGTNTEAFF
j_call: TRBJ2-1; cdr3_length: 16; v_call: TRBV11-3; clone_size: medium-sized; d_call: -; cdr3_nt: TGTGCCAGCAGCTTGGCCTCCGGGACGGCCTACAATGAGCAGTTCTTC; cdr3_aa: CASSLASGTAYNEQFF
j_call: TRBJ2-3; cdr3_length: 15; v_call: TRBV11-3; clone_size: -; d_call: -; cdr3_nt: TGTCCCAGCAGCTTATCCCATTCCGGACACCGGCTGCAGTATTTT; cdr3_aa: CPSSLSHSGHRLQYF
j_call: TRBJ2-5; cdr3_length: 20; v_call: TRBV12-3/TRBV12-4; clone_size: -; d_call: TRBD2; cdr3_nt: TGTGCCAGCAGAAAGAGCGACCACCAGACTAGCGAGCTTCCCCAGGAGACCCAGTACTTC; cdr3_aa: CASRKSDHQTSELPQETQYF
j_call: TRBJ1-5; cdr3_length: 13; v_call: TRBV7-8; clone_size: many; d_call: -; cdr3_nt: TGTGCCAGCAGCTTAGCCAGAGATCAGCCCCAGCATTTT; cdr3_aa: CASSLARDQPQHF
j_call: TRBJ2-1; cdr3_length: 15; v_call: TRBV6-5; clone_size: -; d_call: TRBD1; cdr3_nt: TGTACCAGCAGTTACCTACAGGGGATAAGGAATGAGCAGTTCTTC; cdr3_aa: CTSSYLQGIRNEQFF
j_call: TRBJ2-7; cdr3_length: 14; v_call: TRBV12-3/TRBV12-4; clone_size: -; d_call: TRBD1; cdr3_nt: TGTGCCAGCAGTTTATTGGGACAGGGGGAGCGGCAGTATTTC; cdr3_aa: CASSLLGQGERQYF
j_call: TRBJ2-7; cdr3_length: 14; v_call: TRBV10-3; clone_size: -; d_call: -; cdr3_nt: TGTGCCATCAGAGGTGCAGGGAACCCCTACGAGCAGTACTTT; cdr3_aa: CAIRGAGNPYEQYF
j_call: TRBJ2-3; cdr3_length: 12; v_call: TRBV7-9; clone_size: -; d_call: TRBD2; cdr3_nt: TGTGCCAGCTCGGGGGGTGCAGATAAGCAGTATTTT; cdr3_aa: CASSGGADKQYF
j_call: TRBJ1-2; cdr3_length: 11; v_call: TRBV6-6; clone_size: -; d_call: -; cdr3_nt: TGTGCCAGCACGAAGCTTTTTTGTTACACCTTC; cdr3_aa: CASTKLFCYTF
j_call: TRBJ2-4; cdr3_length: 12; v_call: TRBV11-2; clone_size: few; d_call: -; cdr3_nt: TGTGCCAGCAGCAAGTGGGGAGACATTCAGTACTTC; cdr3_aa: CASSKWGDIQYF
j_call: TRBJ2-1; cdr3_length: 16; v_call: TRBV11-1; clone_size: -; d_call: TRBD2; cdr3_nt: TGTGACATCAGTCCGCTAACTAGCGGCAAAAACAATGTGCAGTTCTTC; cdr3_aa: CDISPLTSGKNNVQFF
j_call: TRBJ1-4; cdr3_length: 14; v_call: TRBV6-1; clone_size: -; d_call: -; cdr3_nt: TGTGTCAGCAGTGTAGGGCAGGGGAATGAAAAACTGTTTTTT; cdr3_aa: CVSSVGQGNEKLFF
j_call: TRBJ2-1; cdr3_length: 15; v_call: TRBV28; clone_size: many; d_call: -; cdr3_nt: TGTGCCAGCAGGTCGGGCGGGGCGGACATCAATGAGCAGTTCTTC; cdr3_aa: CASRSGGADINEQFF
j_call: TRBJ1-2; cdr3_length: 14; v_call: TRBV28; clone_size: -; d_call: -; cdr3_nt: TGTGCCAACAGTACCCCGAAAGATAAGTATGGCTACACCTTC; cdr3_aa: CANSTPKDKYGYTF
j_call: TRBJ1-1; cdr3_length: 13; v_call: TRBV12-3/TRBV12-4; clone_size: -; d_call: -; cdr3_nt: TGTGCCAGCAGTTTCCAGACGAACACTGAAGCTGTGTTT; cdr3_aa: CASSFQTNTEAVF
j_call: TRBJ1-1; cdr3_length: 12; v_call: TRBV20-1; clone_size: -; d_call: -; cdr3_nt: TGCAGTGCTAGAGACAGTAAAAATGAAGATTTCTTT; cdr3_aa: CSARDSKNEDFF
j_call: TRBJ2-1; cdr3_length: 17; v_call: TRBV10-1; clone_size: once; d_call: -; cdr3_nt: TGTGCCAGCAGTGACCGTAGCTGGAGGGCAAGGTACAATGAGCAGTTCTTC; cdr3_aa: CASSDRSWRARYNEQFF
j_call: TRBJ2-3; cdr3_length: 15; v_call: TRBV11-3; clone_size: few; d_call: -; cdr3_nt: TGTACCAGCACCCGTCGGGAAGTAAGCACAGATACGCAACATTTT; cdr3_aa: CTSTRREVSTDTQHF
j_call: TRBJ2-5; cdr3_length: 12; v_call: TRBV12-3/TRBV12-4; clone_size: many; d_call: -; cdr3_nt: TGTGCCAGCAGACGGGGGCAAGAGACCCAGTACTTC; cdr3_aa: CASRRGQETQYF
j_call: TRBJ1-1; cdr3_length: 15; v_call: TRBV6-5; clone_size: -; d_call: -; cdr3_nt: TGTGACAACAGTTACTCCATCAGGATGAACACTGAAGCTTTCTTT; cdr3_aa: CDNSYSIRMNTEAFF
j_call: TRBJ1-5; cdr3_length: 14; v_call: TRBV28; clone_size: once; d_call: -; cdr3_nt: TGTGCCAGCAGTGACGTGAGGGTGGTGCAGCCCCAGCATTTT; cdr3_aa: CASSDVRVVQPQHF
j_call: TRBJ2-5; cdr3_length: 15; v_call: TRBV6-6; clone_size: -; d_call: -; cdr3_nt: TGTGCCAGCAGTTACGCCTACAGGGCTGGCGAGACCCAGTACTTC; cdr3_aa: CASSYAYRAGETQYF